The present T cell receptor (beta chain) was sequenced within a study of blood T cell repertoires in COVID-19 (dated by TCRdb to 2019 to 2021). A note on the overall study: Samples from collaborators originated in the United States, Italy and Spain and spanned both the acute and convalescent phases of COVID-19. The sample metadata nearly always contained a de-identified subject ID, COVID-19 status, age in years and sex. The material from the prospective study consisted of cDNA or gDNA derived from T cells, B-cell-depleted T cells, or PBMCs. The dataset comprised deeply sampled blood TCRbeta repertoires from subjects exposed to, actively infected with, or recovered from COVID-19. Samples came from the ongoing ImmuneRACE study (first 160 participants) plus 1,254 subjects from 6 global collaborators. A freely available public database, intended as a resource for researchers studying the immune response to SARS-CoV-2, is where the repertoires were released. HLA class I and class II types, where available, came from metadata supplied by the sample provider rather than from assay-based typing.

Whole blood was collected in K2EDTA tubes by collaborating institutions according to the institutions' own protocols. For TCRbeta analysis, collaborators shipped samples as frozen whole blood, isolated PBMCs, or DNA extracted from either of those sample types. Reading from cysteine to phenylalanine, the CDR3 counts 13 amino acids. Just the 39-base CDR3 DNA is kept, in frame starting at base 1. V loses 1 base, J loses 4 bases, and the germline ends lie 7 bases apart. Reading the germline V gene gives CDR1 SNHLY and CDR2 FYNNEI. Concerning this clone: Its specific antigen is unknown. One base away there is no much larger clone; base qualities are not given. The sample has other DNA sequences that encode this CDR3 too.

The research as a whole found: The quantity of clinical and demographic metadata differed by source and by participant and was supplied without curation.

The immunoSEQ Assay, a bias-controlled multiplex PCR, was used to amplify TCRbeta CDR3 regions from genomic DNA. In the original analysis: Within the assay, amplification of reference gene primers was used to estimate how many nucleated cells each sample contained. To quantify the absolute abundance of each unique TCRbeta CDR3 rearrangement, sequence reads were collapsed and filtered. Productive Simpson clonality was computed per sample as the square root of Simpson's diversity index over productive rearrangements. TCRdb obtained this table from immuneACCESS and retained in-frame rearrangements with V and J assigned. These tables miss some clones; where compared with another copy, unresolved V genes account for less than half of the shortfall, and the remainder is unexplained. Clone size and the V and J calls come from that table; the DNA yielded D and trimming. For this sample there are some 350,000 clones; more than 70% appear just once. Clones ranked in the top ten supply under 3% of the sample.

Recombination linked TRBV2 to TRBJ1-2; the D gene is possibly TRBD1, with 6 bases matching. The sequence was collected from a man aged 25 to 40 with active or convalescent COVID-19. Specimen: peripheral blood. The DNA is TGTGCCAGCAGTGAAGGACAGGTCTATGGCTACACCTTC. It translates to CASSEGQVYGYTF.